This TCR beta chain originates from a study of blood T cell repertoires in COVID-19. Adults between roughly 18 and 89 years of age took part from some 25 US areas. Two negative PCRs, clearance, or symptom resolution had been documented for recovered Cohort 3 donors. Method: immunoSEQ multiplex PCR; TCRdb's copy keeps in-frame clones and lacks some. The data show roughly 160,000 clones, with about 90% seen just once and over 7% held by the top ten. With 10 bases clipped from V and 3 bases from J, the junction kept 10 bases outside the gene matches. This CDR3 region has 14 residues. The germline V gene encodes CDR1 ENHRY and CDR2 SYGVKD.

The clonotype originates from a woman aged 45-60 years who had recovered from COVID-19. The sequenced sample consisted of PBMCs or T cells enriched from blood (not recorded which). V gene TRBV10-3 combines with J gene TRBJ1-2; 8 bases line up with TRBD1. In DNA, the CDR3 is TGTGCCACGTTGACAGGGGTGGTTGACTATGGCTACACCTTC. This sequence encodes CATLTGVVDYGYTF.